This T cell receptor (beta chain) was profiled in a study of vaccination effects on CD4 cells after COVID-19. Study-wide results and limits: Vaccine- and infection-induced clones showed marked clonal contraction late following vaccination. Researchers report that only 1 of 255 vaccine-induced clones in healthy vaccinees cross-reacted with common cold coronaviruses. Few convalescent patients were included, and no early post-infection timepoints were sampled.

Here immunoSEQ multiplex PCR was the method, and the copy in TCRdb shows in-frame clones only, minus some. The table has 73,000 or so clones, 60% to 85% seen once. The CDR3 loop spans 15 amino acids. Germline values: CDR1 MNHNS, CDR2 SASEGT. V dropped 2 bases and J dropped 6 bases, with 16 bases sitting between them. Worth noting for this clone: Its specificity is not known.

ViraFEST used viral peptide pools to expand antigen-specific CD4+ T cells before sequencing. Upon completion of 10 to 11 days in culture, CD4+ T cells were isolated. Recipients of the vaccine had no prior SARS-CoV-2 infection and negative nucleocapsid antibodies. The origin of this receptor is a human donor who received a COVID-19 vaccine. The sample here was CD4+ T cells from PBMCs cultured with SARS-CoV-2 spike peptides, taken before COVID-19 vaccination. This chain joins TRBV6-1 and TRBJ1-1, with D possibly matching TRBD1 (5 bases). CDR3 nucleotide sequence: TGTGCCAGCAGTGAATTCGGGGGAATGGGCGCTGAAGCTTTCTTT. Amino acid sequence: CASSEFGGMGAEAFF.